This T cell receptor (beta chain) was identified in a study of radiation and T cells in renal cell carcinoma. The CDR3 is made up of 14 amino acids. Per germline, CDR1 MNHNY and CDR2 SVGAGI (reference sequence). The V gene end was trimmed by 6 bases and the J gene end by 7 bases; junction bases not matched to a gene: 8. Some clones are missing from TCRdb's copy, which holds only in-frame ones; the method was immunoSEQ multiplex PCR. The top ten hold 20% to 25% of the sample, which has about 140,000 clones, approximately 87% seen once. As for time point: baseline pretreatment blood. Treatment here: 15 Gy SBRT to primary tumor, nephrectomy 4 weeks later. Serial blood draws occurred at baseline and 2 and 4 weeks post-SBRT.

This TCR derives from a woman in her forties or fifties with renal cell carcinoma. This specimen consisted of blood, obtained from a patient whose treatment included radiotherapy and nephrectomy. V usage is TRBV6-6 and J usage is TRBJ1-4, with 7 nucleotides matching TRBD1. The CDR3 spells CASRDTGVLEKLFF. CDR3 nucleotide sequence: TGTGCCAGCAGAGACACAGGGGTTCTTGAAAAACTGTTTTTT.